A selection of T cell receptor beta chains follows, all from one sample in a study of cytomegalovirus exposure and HLA in healthy donors. The assay was immunoSEQ multiplex PCR, and TCRdb's table has in-frame clones only and misses some. The top ten clones hold 0.75% to 0.85% of a sample with about 330,000 clones, more than 80% of them seen once. The sequenced sample consisted of PBMCs. The receptors were gathered from a woman aged 18 to 35 in good health and CMV-seronegative. The CDR3 runs from the conserved cysteine through the conserved F or W. D genes are given only for firm matches. A clone size is listed for some rows: how often the clone was seen (once, few, many), or a class if it is expanded.

d_gene | j_gene | v_gene | abundance | CDR3aa | CDR3nt
TRBD1 | TRBJ2-1 | TRBV4-2 | - | CASSQDPGQGNNEQFF | TGTGCCAGCAGCCAAGATCCGGGACAGGGGAACAATGAGCAGTTCTTC
TRBD2 | TRBJ2-7 | TRBV7-8 | - | CASSLWRLAGGPGEQYF | TGTGCCAGCAGCTTATGGCGGCTAGCGGGAGGGCCTGGCGAGCAGTACTTC
- | TRBJ1-2 | TRBV19 | many | CALQNPNYGYTF | TGTGCCCTACAGAACCCTAACTATGGCTACACCTTC
- | TRBJ2-7 | TRBV9 | - | CASSVGHSTVSYEQYF | TGTGCCAGCAGCGTAGGACATTCAACCGTCTCCTACGAGCAGTACTTC
TRBD1 | TRBJ1-5 | TRBV9 | - | CASSAGGDRDSNQPQHF | TGTGCCAGCAGCGCCGGAGGGGACAGGGATAGCAATCAGCCCCAGCATTTT
- | TRBJ2-3 | TRBV2 | - | CASRLLGSGTDTQYF | TGTGCCAGCAGGCTACTAGGTTCGGGCACAGATACGCAGTATTTT
- | TRBJ2-6 | TRBV4-3 | - | CASRKSSGANVLTF | TGCGCCAGCAGAAAGAGTAGTGGGGCCAACGTCCTGACTTTC
- | TRBJ2-7 | TRBV7-2 | - | CASSSSYAQYF | TGTGCCAGCAGCTCTTCCTACGCGCAGTACTTC
- | TRBJ2-1 | TRBV6-5 | - | CASSPSSVRNDGQFF | TGTGCCAGCAGTCCGTCTAGCGTCCGCAATGATGGGCAGTTCTTC
TRBD2 | TRBJ2-7 | TRBV9 | - | CASSVAGTSAEYF | TGTGCCAGCAGCGTAGCCGGGACTAGCGCGGAGTACTTC
- | TRBJ2-7 | TRBV27 | - | CASSLSYGTTNEQYF | TGTGCCAGCAGTTTATCGTATGGGACAACCAACGAGCAGTACTTC
- | TRBJ2-2 | TRBV19 | - | CASGHNTVAGELFF | TGTGCCAGTGGGCACAATACGGTGGCCGGGGAGCTGTTTTTT
TRBD1 | TRBJ2-1 | TRBV6-5 | - | CASSFSQGGSYNEQFF | TGTGCCAGCAGTTTCTCACAGGGGGGCTCCTACAATGAGCAGTTCTTC
TRBD1 | TRBJ1-2 | TRBV2 | - | CASSETGQGVGGYTF | TGTGCCAGCAGTGAAACGGGACAGGGGGTAGGAGGCTACACCTTC
- | TRBJ2-1 | TRBV29-1 | once | CSVTSNNEQFF | TGCAGCGTTACTAGCAACAATGAGCAGTTCTTC
TRBD1 | TRBJ2-1 | TRBV11-3 | once | CASSSQTGMNEQFF | TGTGCCAGCAGCTCACAGACAGGGATGAATGAGCAGTTCTTC
- | TRBJ2-7 | TRBV20-1 | - | CSLGFEQYF | TGCAGTCTGGGCTTTGAGCAGTACTTC
TRBD2 | TRBJ2-1 | TRBV5-4 | - | CASSQTGTSGRASEQFF | TGTGCCAGCAGCCAAACCGGGACTAGCGGGAGGGCCTCTGAGCAGTTCTTC
TRBD1 | TRBJ2-5 | TRBV18 | - | CASTRSGQQETQYF | TGTGCCAGCACACGGTCGGGACAGCAAGAGACCCAGTACTTC
TRBD1 | TRBJ2-1 | TRBV13 | - | CASSLGQGLSSYNEQFF | TGTGCCAGCAGTTTAGGACAGGGCCTTAGCTCCTACAATGAGCAGTTCTTC
- | TRBJ2-3 | TRBV2 | - | CASSGQIADTQYF | TGTGCCAGCAGTGGACAGATCGCAGATACGCAGTATTTT
TRBD2 | TRBJ2-5 | TRBV29-1 | - | CSVSPSGGETQYF | TGCAGCGTTTCGCCTAGCGGGGGGGAGACCCAGTACTTC
TRBD2 | TRBJ2-1 | TRBV29-1 | - | CSVGTSGSNEQFF | TGCAGCGTCGGGACTAGCGGGAGCAATGAGCAGTTCTTC
TRBD1 | TRBJ2-6 | TRBV28 | - | CASSFDRDGANVLTF | TGTGCCAGCAGTTTTGACAGGGATGGGGCCAACGTCCTGACTTTC
- | TRBJ1-2 | TRBV6-5 | - | CASSYRDNYYGYTF | TGTGCCAGCAGTTACAGGGACAACTACTATGGCTACACCTTC
TRBD2 | TRBJ2-7 | TRBV4-3 | - | CASSQDLAGKGYEQYF | TGCGCCAGCAGCCAAGATCTAGCGGGAAAAGGTTACGAGCAGTACTTC
TRBD2 | TRBJ2-7 | TRBV11-2 | - | CASSPGLAKYEQYF | TGTGCCAGCAGCCCAGGACTAGCGAAGTACGAGCAGTACTTC